This TCR beta chain is drawn from a study of shared clonotypes between healthy human individuals. General study findings and limits: Inspection by rarefaction showed sorted-subset sequencing to be incomplete despite large depth. Sequencing depth was expected to influence donor clonotype sharing.

Generated by immunoSEQ multiplex PCR, the TCRdb table keeps only in-frame clones and is missing some. The repertoire holds 300,000 to 400,000 clones, over 75% seen once, with around 15% in the top ten. The count of this clone is one. Its antigen is as yet unknown. CD45RO+ cells joined CCR7-negative CD45RA+ TemRA cells to form CD8 memory. CDR1 and CDR2 from the germline V gene are SGDLS and YYNGEE. The ends were cut back, 0 bases at V and 1 base at J, with 5 bases in the middle. There are 14 residues in the CDR3. Source material: memory CD8+ T cells sorted from blood. Documented subset: CD45RO+ cells pooled with CCR7-negative TemRA cells. The TCR was taken from a man aged 18 to 30 in good health. V is TRBV9 and J is TRBJ1-5; D unclear. The CDR3 bases are TGTGCCAGCAGCGTAGGGCCCAGCAATCAGCCCCAGCATTTT. It specifies CASSVGPSNQPQHF.